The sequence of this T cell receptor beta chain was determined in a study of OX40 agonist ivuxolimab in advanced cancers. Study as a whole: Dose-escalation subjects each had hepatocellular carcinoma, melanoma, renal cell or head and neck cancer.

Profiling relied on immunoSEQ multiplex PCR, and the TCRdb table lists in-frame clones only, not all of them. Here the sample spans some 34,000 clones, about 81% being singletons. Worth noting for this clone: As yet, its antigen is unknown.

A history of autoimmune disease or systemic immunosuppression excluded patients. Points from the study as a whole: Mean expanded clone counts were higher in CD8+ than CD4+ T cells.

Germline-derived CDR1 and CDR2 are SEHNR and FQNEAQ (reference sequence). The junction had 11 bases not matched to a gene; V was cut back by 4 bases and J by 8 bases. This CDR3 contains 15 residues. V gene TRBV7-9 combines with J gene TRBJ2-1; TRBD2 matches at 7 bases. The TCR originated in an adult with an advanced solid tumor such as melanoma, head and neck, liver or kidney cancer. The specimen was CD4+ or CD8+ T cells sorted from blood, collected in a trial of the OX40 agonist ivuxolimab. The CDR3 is CASSSPVSGLYEQFF. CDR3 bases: TGTGCCAGCAGCTCCCCGGTTAGCGGGCTCTATGAGCAGTTCTTC.